Listed below are T cell receptor beta chains from one sample, sequenced in a study of T-cell memory formation after mild COVID-19. MiXCR was run by TCRdb on the 5' RACE reads, yielding one entry per CDR3 protein. This table holds over 300,000 distinct CDR3 sequences, less than 25% found once. The sequenced material came from PBMCs or a T cell subset sorted from them (not recorded which). Source of these receptors: a man aged 18 to 29 who had mild COVID-19 (a few samples of this study predate the infection). Cell type and time point are not known. CDR3s include the opening cysteine and the closing phenylalanine or tryptophan. D genes are given only for firm matches. Expanded clones get a size class; other rows say once, few or many, or leave the size out.

clone_size d_call j_call v_call cdr3_nt cdr3_aa
. TRBD2 TRBJ2-3 TRBV6-6 TGTGCCAGCGGGGGGGTAAGCACAGATACGCAGTATTTT CASGGVSTDTQYF
. . TRBJ2-1 TRBV14 TGTGCCAGCAGCCTCGAGATGGTTCCCTACAATGAGCAGTTCTTC CASSLEMVPYNEQFF
many . TRBJ2-7 TRBV6-1 TGTGCCAGCAGTGAAGAACAGACCGATTACGAGCAGTACTTC CASSEEQTDYEQYF
. . TRBJ2-2 TRBV28 TGTGCCAGCAGCCTCCCTGGGCAAACCGAGGGTTCGGGCACCGGGGAGCTGTTTTTT CASSLPGQTEGSGTGELFF
. . TRBJ2-5 TRBV5-1 TGCGCCAGCAGCTTGGGTTACAGGGATCCGGAGACCCAGTACTTC CASSLGYRDPETQYF
few . TRBJ2-6 TRBV12-3/TRBV12-4 TGTGCCAGCAGTTTTCAGTCTGGGGCCAACGTCCTGACTTTC CASSFQSGANVLTF
few . TRBJ1-1 TRBV7-9 TGTGCCAGCAGCCCCGGATGGGGGGGTGACACTGAAGCTTTCTTT CASSPGWGGDTEAFF
few . TRBJ1-5 TRBV4-1 TGCGCCAGCAGCCAAGAATGGGTAGGGAATCAGCCCCAGCATTTT CASSQEWVGNQPQHF
few . TRBJ1-5 TRBV7-9 TGTGCCAGCAGCCCCCTCCCCAATCAGCCCCAGCATTTT CASSPLPNQPQHF
. TRBD1 TRBJ1-1 TRBV20-1 TGCAGTGCCACTGAGGGGGCGGTGAACACTGAAGCTTTCTTT CSATEGAVNTEAFF
. . TRBJ2-5 TRBV18 TGTGCCAGCTCACCAGGGATGCAGACCCAGTACTTC CASSPGMQTQYF
. TRBD1 TRBJ2-2 TRBV5-4 TGTGCCAGCAGCTATGGGACAGGCTACACCGGGGAGCTGTTTTTT CASSYGTGYTGELFF
. TRBD1 TRBJ2-3 TRBV18 TGTGCCAGCTCACCTGGACAGGTTAGCACAGATACGCAGTATTTT CASSPGQVSTDTQYF
. . TRBJ2-7 TRBV7-2 TGTGCCAGCAGCTACGCCCCGCCATGGATCCCAGAGCAGTACTTC CASSYAPPWIPEQYF
few . TRBJ2-1 TRBV7-2 TGTGCCAGCATGCCTTACGATGAGCAGTTCTTC CASMPYDEQFF
few . TRBJ2-5 TRBV7-8 TGTGCCAGCAGCTTTGGCCCACAAGAGACCCAGTACTTC CASSFGPQETQYF
few TRBD2 TRBJ2-5 TRBV6-5 TGTGCCAGCAGTCATAGACTAGCGGCCTCCTTGGAGGTAGCCCAGTACTTC CASSHRLAASLEVAQYF
few . TRBJ2-7 TRBV7-8 TGTGCCAGCAGCTTAGTAGGCCTCGGAGGCGAGCAGTACTTC CASSLVGLGGEQYF
few . TRBJ2-5 TRBV10-3 TGTGCCATCAGTGGGACAGAGAAAGAGACCCAGTACTTC CAISGTEKETQYF
. . TRBJ2-5 TRBV5-1 TGCGCCAGCAGCTCAACTTGGGCAGAGACCCAGTACTTC CASSSTWAETQYF
few . TRBJ2-7 TRBV9 TGTGCCAGCAGCGTGGATGGGGGCGTAAACGAGCAGTACTTC CASSVDGGVNEQYF